Listed below are T cell receptor beta chains from one sample, sequenced in a study of radiation and T cells in renal cell carcinoma. Assay used: immunoSEQ multiplex PCR; TCRdb lists only in-frame clones, some missing. The sample gives some 150,000 clones, roughly 87% of which show up once; around 13% is in the top ten. The sequencing used blood, collected from a patient whose treatment included radiotherapy and nephrectomy. The receptor source for this set is a woman aged 45 to 65 with renal cell carcinoma. Both conserved end residues are part of each CDR3. The order of the fields is J gene, CDR3 length, V gene, D gene, clone size, CDR3 protein, CDR3 DNA. The D gene is left open where the match is weak. Clone sizes are given selectively: once, few, many, or a class where the clone is expanded.

TRBJ1-3	15	TRBV6-6	NA	NA	CASSYGQSSGNTIYF	TGTGCCAGCAGTTACGGACAGAGCTCTGGAAACACCATATATTTT
TRBJ1-3	18	TRBV7-9	TRBD1	NA	CASSLAGTGAAGGNTIYF	TGTGCCAGCAGCTTAGCGGGGACAGGCGCTGCTGGCGGAAACACCATATATTTT
TRBJ2-7	15	TRBV6-1	TRBD1	NA	CASSRDRDFRNEQYF	TGTGCCAGCAGTCGGGACAGGGACTTTAGGAACGAGCAGTACTTC
TRBJ2-1	16	TRBV7-9	TRBD2	NA	CASSFSRGGSYNEQFF	TGTGCCAGCAGCTTTTCCCGCGGGGGCTCCTACAATGAGCAGTTCTTC
TRBJ1-1	13	TRBV27	TRBD1	NA	CASSNDRGWKAFF	TGTGCCAGCAGTAATGACAGGGGCTGGAAAGCTTTCTTT
TRBJ2-1	12	TRBV7-9	NA	NA	CASGLSVNEQFF	TGTGCCAGCGGACTGTCGGTGAATGAGCAGTTCTTC
TRBJ1-2	16	TRBV2	NA	NA	CASSEIWIGGNYGYTF	TGTGCCAGCAGTGAAATTTGGATAGGGGGAAACTATGGCTACACCTTC
TRBJ2-3	16	TRBV9	NA	NA	CASSPVEWGVTDTQYF	TGTGCCAGCAGTCCCGTCGAGTGGGGAGTCACAGATACGCAGTATTTT
TRBJ1-3	15	TRBV5-1	TRBD1	NA	CASSWDRGPGNTIYF	TGCGCCAGCAGCTGGGACAGGGGGCCTGGAAACACCATATATTTT
TRBJ2-1	18	TRBV5-6	TRBD2	NA	CASSRDGLAGGRYNEQFF	TGTGCCAGCAGCCGGGACGGTTTAGCGGGGGGGCGGTACAATGAGCAGTTCTTC
TRBJ2-5	15	TRBV5-6	TRBD2	NA	CASSLGGGVRETQYF	TGTGCCAGCAGCTTGGGGGGAGGGGTTAGAGAGACCCAGTACTTC
TRBJ2-1	11	TRBV18	NA	NA	CASSQENEQFF	TGTGCCAGCTCTCAGGAGAATGAGCAGTTCTTC
TRBJ1-1	13	TRBV10-3	TRBD1	NA	CAISDGQGARAFF	TGTGCCATCAGTGACGGACAGGGGGCGCGGGCTTTCTTT
TRBJ1-4	16	TRBV4-2	NA	few	CASSQTLDTRGEKLFF	TGTGCCAGCAGCCAAACCCTGGACACGCGGGGTGAAAAACTGTTTTTT
TRBJ2-2	15	TRBV5-8	NA	once	CASSRVLGDTGELFF	TGTGCCAGCAGCCGGGTTTTGGGTGACACCGGGGAGCTGTTTTTT
TRBJ2-1	15	TRBV6-1	NA	NA	CASSEKVSVYNEQFF	TGTGCCAGCAGTGAAAAGGTCAGTGTTTACAATGAGCAGTTCTTC
TRBJ1-3	14	TRBV7-2	NA	NA	CASSSAGSGNTIYF	TGTGCCAGCAGCTCCGCAGGCTCTGGAAACACCATATATTTT